There are a few counts of the clone carrying this T cell receptor beta chain. The antigen remains unidentified. These data are taken from a study of T-cell reconstitution after alpha-beta-depleted transplantation in children. Study-level results: The high TCRbeta diversity at day 60 in some patients came from surviving recipient T cells and thymic progenitors.

Unique molecular identifiers featured in how the TCRbeta library was prepared. TCRdb called the PCR reads again in MiXCR, with one record for every CDR3 protein. The top ten clones hold 27% of a sample with approximately 80,000 distinct CDR3 sequences, roughly 13% of them seen once. Germline CDR1 is DFQATT and CDR2 is SNEGSKA (reference sequence). Trimming at V came to 3 bases and at J to 4 bases, leaving 8 bases not matched to a gene. This CDR3 is 15 amino acids long. The receptor was isolated from a male patient aged 2 to 10 who had a stem cell transplant for acute lymphoblastic leukemia, so the T cells may come from the graft donor. Sequences were derived from PBMCs, mostly from graft donor cells, sampled 180 days after TCRalphabeta/CD19-depleted stem cell transplant. The rearrangement uses TRBV20-1 and TRBJ1-4, with 7 bases that match TRBD1. The CDR3: CSASEDRLINEKLFF. In nucleotides, the CDR3 is TGCAGTGCTAGCGAGGACAGGTTAATTAATGAAAAACTGTTTTTT.